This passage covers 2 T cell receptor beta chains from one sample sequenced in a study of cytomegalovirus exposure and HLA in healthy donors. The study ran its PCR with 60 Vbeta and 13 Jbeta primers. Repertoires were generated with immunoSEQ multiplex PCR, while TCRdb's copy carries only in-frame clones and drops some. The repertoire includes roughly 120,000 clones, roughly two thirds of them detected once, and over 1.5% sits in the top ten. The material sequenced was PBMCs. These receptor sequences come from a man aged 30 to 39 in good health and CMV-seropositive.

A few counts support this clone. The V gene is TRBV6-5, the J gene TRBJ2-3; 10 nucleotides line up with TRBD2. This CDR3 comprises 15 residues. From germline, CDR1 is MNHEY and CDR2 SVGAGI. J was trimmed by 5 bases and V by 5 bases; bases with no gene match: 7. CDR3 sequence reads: CASSPLAGQKDTQYF. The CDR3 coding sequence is TGTGCCAGCAGTCCACTAGCGGGACAAAAAGATACGCAGTATTTT.

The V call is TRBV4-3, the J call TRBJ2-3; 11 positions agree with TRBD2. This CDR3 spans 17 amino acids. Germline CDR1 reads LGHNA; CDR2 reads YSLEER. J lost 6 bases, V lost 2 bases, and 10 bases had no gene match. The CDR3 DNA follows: TGCGCCAGCAGCCAACAACCCCTAGCGGGGGGAGGGGATACGCAGTATTTT. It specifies CASSQQPLAGGGDTQYF.